Below are 9 T cell receptor beta chains sequenced from a single sample in a study of technical replicates of blood from a few donors. Here immunoSEQ multiplex PCR was the method, and the copy in TCRdb shows in-frame clones only, minus some. The table has fewer than 85,000 clones, 85% to 95% seen once; the top ten hold 0.39%. The sample consisted of T cells isolated from PBMCs. These receptors all come from a human donor in good health.

The chain couples TRBV11-3 to TRBJ1-1, with 11 bases lining up with TRBD1. The V gene's germline CDR1 is SGHNT and CDR2 YENEEA. The V gene end was trimmed by 6 bases and the J gene end by 11 bases; junction bases not matched to a gene: 5. The CDR3 is 12 amino acids. CDR3 in DNA: TGTGCCAGCAGGCGGACAGGGGGCGCCGCTTTCTTT. The encoded protein is CASRRTGGAAFF.

V usage is TRBV19 and J usage is TRBJ1-3, with 7 bases that match TRBD1. Trimming removed 3 bases from V and 0 bases from J; junction bases left unmatched: 2. CDR1 LNHDA and CDR2 SQIVND come from the germline V gene (reference sequence). The CDR3 has 15 residues. The CDR3 reads CASSMGTASGNTIYF. CDR3 in DNA: TGTGCCAGTAGTATGGGGACAGCCTCTGGAAACACCATATATTTT.

The chain links TRBV7-3 to TRBJ2-1; D may be TRBD2 (5 bases). V was shortened by 5 bases and J by 9 bases, with 26 bases between the two germline ends. The CDR3 is 17 amino acids. From germline, CDR1 is SGHTA and CDR2 FQGTGA. CDR3 sequence: CASSGFLFSRGSGEQFF. Written as DNA, the CDR3 is TGTGCCAGCAGCGGATTTCTATTTAGCCGGGGTAGTGGTGAGCAGTTCTTC.

This clone was observed a single time. As DNA, the CDR3 is TGCGCCAGCAGCTTGACTTCAGATACGCAGTATTTT. Amino acid sequence: CASSLTSDTQYF. J is TRBJ2-3 and V is TRBV5-1; D uncertain. The CDR3 sequence is 12 residues long. Germline V CDR1 and CDR2: SGHRS, YFSETQ. The germline V and J ends were trimmed by 1 base and 4 bases, with 4 bases remaining between them.

The chain carries TRBV6-4 and TRBJ2-1, with TRBD1 as a possible D gene (5 bases). The CDR3 loop spans 12 amino acids. The V gene lost 7 bases and the J gene lost 9 bases, with 13 bases spanning the gap. The germline gives CDR1 MRHNA, CDR2 SNTAGT. The CDR3 protein is CASTNRLSEQFF. The CDR3 nucleotides are TGTGCCAGCACTAACAGGTTAAGTGAGCAGTTCTTC.

This chain connects TRBV13 to TRBJ1-1; D is possibly TRBD1 (5 bases). This CDR3 is 13 amino acids long. Germline V gene lookup returns CDR1 PRHDT and CDR2 FYEKMQ (reference sequence). Trimming removed 10 bases from V and 4 bases from J, with 16 bases in between. The CDR3 bases are TGTGCCACCCGGGGGGGAGAGGCCACTGAAGCTTTCTTT. Its protein product is CATRGGEATEAFF.

This sequence joins TRBV11-2 and TRBJ2-1; 8 positions match TRBD2. Germline loops: CDR1 SGHAT, CDR2 FQNNGV. This CDR3 has 16 residues. V trimming: 3 bases; J trimming: 0 bases; junction bases outside the gene matches: 4. The CDR3 loop reads CASSFIAGPSYNEQFF. CDR3 in DNA: TGTGCCAGCAGCTTTATAGCGGGACCCTCCTACAATGAGCAGTTCTTC.

The chain has TRBV5-4 and TRBJ1-1, with no clear D. This CDR3 spans 13 amino acids. V lost 2 bases and J 1 base, leaving 6 bases between the germline ends. The germline V gene encodes CDR1 SGHNT and CDR2 YYREEE (reference sequence). The CDR3 reads CASSFLANTEAFF. CDR3 in DNA: TGTGCCAGCAGCTTTTTGGCGAACACTGAAGCTTTCTTT.

The chain uses TRBV10-2 and TRBJ2-3, with TRBD2 identical over 11 bases. Germline lookup yields CDR1 WSHSY and CDR2 SAAADI. This CDR3 contains 18 residues. V lost 4 bases to trimming and J lost 3 bases; unmatched junction nucleotides: 12. This CDR3 is CASSVLGLLAGVTDTQYF. The CDR3, as DNA: TGCGCCAGCAGTGTCTTGGGACTACTAGCGGGAGTGACAGATACGCAGTATTTT.